The entry that follows covers one T cell receptor beta chain sequence. Its antigen remains unknown. Germline loops: CDR1 SEHNR, CDR2 FQNEAQ (reference sequence). J was trimmed by 10 bases and V by 8 bases; bases with no gene match: 13. This CDR3 has 13 residues. This specimen comes from a study of blood T cells in healthy people across ages. Study-level information: Researchers report that template switching captured about one barcoded beta molecule per two T cells. Study-level points and caveats: Bulk PBMC profiling left naive and antigen-experienced comparisons inconclusive. Strongly correlated with naive T cell percentage was TCR beta diversity.

A J-beta primer mix and a sample-barcoded 5' primer were used in a second PCR of roughly 6 to 11 cycles. No fewer than 2.5 million CDR3-containing paired-end reads came from each sample. One entry per CDR3 protein, called by TCRdb with MiXCR from the 5' RACE reads. The sample consists of around 1,000,000 distinct CDR3 sequences, more than 30% of them appearing once. Material for sequencing was blood. The TCR comes from a man aged 18 to 30 in good health. J is TRBJ2-7 and V is TRBV7-9; TRBD2 agrees at 8 bases. The DNA of the CDR3 is TGTGCCAGCGGACCCCTCGCGGGAGGAACCCAGTACTTC. Encoded protein: CASGPLAGGTQYF.